A selection of T cell receptor beta chains follows, all from one sample in a study of T cell repertoires in aging, cancer and after chemotherapy. TCRdb passed the multiplex PCR reads through MiXCR, listing each CDR3 protein once. The repertoire consists of around 3,100 distinct CDR3 sequences, with about 31% occurring once and the leading ten covering more than 12%. What was sequenced was blood. The origin of the receptors is a human donor in good health. Both conserved end residues are part of each CDR3. A D gene is named only where the DNA matches it firmly. Clone sizes are given selectively: once, few, many, or a class where the clone is expanded.

CASSASTSGGADTQYF | TGTGCCAGCAGTGCCTCGACTAGCGGGGGGGCTGATACGCAGTATTTT | TRBD2 | TRBV6-4 | medium-sized | TRBJ2-3
CASTDLPGGSARNTEAFF | TGTGCCAGCACCGACCTCCCAGGGGGGTCAGCTAGAAACACTGAAGCTTTCTTT | TRBD1 | TRBV6-1 | medium-sized | TRBJ1-1
CASSERKGYGYTF | TGTGCCAGCAGCGAAAGAAAGGGATATGGCTACACCTTC | . | TRBV13 | medium-sized | TRBJ1-2
CASSTRNSPLHF | TGTGCCAGTAGTACCCGAAATTCACCCCTCCACTTT | . | TRBV19 | large | TRBJ1-6
CSAMSGREHNEQFF | TGCAGTGCTATGAGCGGGAGGGAGCACAATGAGCAGTTCTTC | TRBD2 | TRBV20-1 | medium-sized | TRBJ2-1
CASSDRNDEQYF | TGTGCCAGCAGCGACCGGAATGACGAGCAGTACTTC | . | TRBV7-6 | large | TRBJ2-7
CASSLTGAAGYGYTF | TGTGCCAGCAGCTTAACAGGGGCCGCCGGCTATGGCTACACCTTC | TRBD1 | TRBV7-2 | . | TRBJ1-2
CASSYRGWSKNIQYF | TGTGCCAGCAGCTACAGGGGATGGTCCAAAAACATTCAGTACTTC | TRBD1 | TRBV7-9 | large | TRBJ2-4
CAARPPGQFYEQYF | TGTGCCGCCCGCCCCCCGGGACAATTCTACGAGCAGTACTTC | . | TRBV6-2/TRBV6-3 | medium-sized | TRBJ2-7
CASSLVAGAGAFF | TGTGCCAGCAGCTTAGTGGCAGGGGCCGGGGCTTTCTTT | . | TRBV7-9 | medium-sized | TRBJ1-1
CASSPRAGQGNSPLHF | TGTGCCAGCAGTCCCAGAGCGGGACAGGGGAATTCACCCCTCCACTTT | TRBD1 | TRBV5-4 | . | TRBJ1-6
CATSGGDRETDTQYF | TGTGCCACCAGCGGGGGGGACAGGGAAACAGATACGCAGTATTTT | TRBD1 | TRBV15 | medium-sized | TRBJ2-3
CASSLRGSYNEQFF | TGTGCCAGCAGCCTCCGGGGCTCCTACAATGAGCAGTTCTTC | . | TRBV5-4 | few | TRBJ2-1
CASSIRGHSPLHF | TGTGCCAGTAGTATACGGGGTCATTCACCCCTCCACTTT | . | TRBV19 | large | TRBJ1-6
CASSEKNTGELFF | TGTGCCAGCAGTGAGAAGAACACCGGGGAGCTGTTTTTT | . | TRBV6-4 | medium-sized | TRBJ2-2
CSARVGYTF | TGCAGTGCTAGAGTAGGCTACACCTTC | . | TRBV20-1 | medium-sized | TRBJ1-2
CASSLVGAPSSYNEQFF | TGTGCCAGCAGCTTAGTTGGGGCACCGAGCTCCTACAATGAGCAGTTCTTC | . | TRBV7-9 | medium-sized | TRBJ2-1
CASTLGSQETQYF | TGTGCCAGCACCCTCGGGAGCCAAGAGACCCAGTACTTC | . | TRBV6-6 | medium-sized | TRBJ2-5
CASSLYVGGDNEQFF | TGTGCCAGCAGCTTATATGTGGGAGGGGACAATGAGCAGTTCTTC | TRBD2 | TRBV7-3 | medium-sized | TRBJ2-1
CASSRSYTEAFF | TGTGCCAGCAGCAGGAGTTACACTGAAGCTTTCTTT | . | TRBV5-8 | few | TRBJ1-1
CSARRDYEQYF | TGCAGTGCTAGACGGGACTACGAGCAGTACTTC | . | TRBV20-1 | . | TRBJ2-7
CASSLTGTSYEQYF | TGCGCCAGCAGCTTGACAGGTACATCCTACGAGCAGTACTTC | . | TRBV5-1 | . | TRBJ2-7
CASSLLRDLTGELFF | TGTGCCAGCAGTTTACTCCGGGATCTGACCGGGGAGCTGTTTTTT | . | TRBV27 | . | TRBJ2-2
CASSLGLAGVGEQYF | TGTGCCAGCAGCTTAGGACTAGCGGGAGTGGGCGAGCAGTACTTC | TRBD2 | TRBV7-2 | medium-sized | TRBJ2-7
CASSVRPASDTQYF | TGTGCCAGCAGCGTACGCCCTGCATCAGATACGCAGTATTTT | . | TRBV9 | few | TRBJ2-3
CSASLAAYNEQFF | TGCAGTGCTAGCTTAGCGGCGTACAATGAGCAGTTCTTC | . | TRBV20-1 | . | TRBJ2-1
CATSDPLAGDSYNEQFF | TGTGCCACCAGTGATCCACTAGCGGGAGACTCCTACAATGAGCAGTTCTTC | TRBD2 | TRBV24-1 | few | TRBJ2-1
CASSVSLNTEAFF | TGTGCCAGTAGTGTCTCCCTGAACACTGAAGCTTTCTTT | . | TRBV19 | medium-sized | TRBJ1-1
CASSRTTRETEAFF | TGTGCCAGCAGCAGAACGACAAGGGAGACTGAAGCTTTCTTT | . | TRBV7-9 | few | TRBJ1-1
CAISPIGRTYNYGYTF | TGTGCCATCAGTCCCATCGGGAGAACATATAACTATGGCTACACCTTC | . | TRBV10-3 | . | TRBJ1-2
CSATGGATNEKLFF | TGCAGTGCCACGGGGGGGGCAACTAATGAAAAACTGTTTTTT | . | TRBV20-1 | medium-sized | TRBJ1-4
CAISESTSGSIDEQFF | TGTGCCATCAGTGAGTCGACTAGCGGGAGTATCGATGAGCAGTTCTTC | TRBD2 | TRBV10-3 | medium-sized | TRBJ2-1
CSARAGLADYEQYF | TGCAGTGCTAGAGCCGGACTAGCGGATTACGAGCAGTACTTC | TRBD2 | TRBV20-1 | . | TRBJ2-7
CASSEAGGQAARGNTEAFF | TGTGCCAGCAGTGAAGCCGGAGGACAGGCTGCCCGGGGGAACACTGAAGCTTTCTTT | TRBD1 | TRBV6-1 | . | TRBJ1-1
CASGRRSNTGELFF | TGTGCCAGCGGCCGAAGATCGAACACCGGGGAGCTGTTTTTT | . | TRBV27 | medium-sized | TRBJ2-2
CATENGQLSTDTQYF | TGTGCCACCGAAAACGGACAGCTAAGCACAGATACGCAGTATTTT | . | TRBV10-3 | medium-sized | TRBJ2-3
CASSGTLGGGYTF | TGTGCCAGCTCAGGGACCCTAGGAGGTGGCTACACCTTC | . | TRBV18 | medium-sized | TRBJ1-2
CASSPLGWNEQFF | TGTGCCAGCAGCCCCCTCGGGTGGAATGAGCAGTTCTTC | . | TRBV27 | medium-sized | TRBJ2-1
CASSEAGRLAGYKYF | TGTGCCAGCAGTGAAGCGGGGCGTTTAGCGGGGTATAAGTACTTC | TRBD2 | TRBV6-1 | medium-sized | TRBJ2-7
CASSFEALGATNEKLFF | TGTGCCAGCAGTTTTGAGGCTTTGGGGGCCACTAATGAAAAACTGTTTTTT | . | TRBV28 | . | TRBJ1-4
CASSRGLAGDYEQYF | TGCGCCAGCAGCCGTGGACTAGCGGGGGACTACGAGCAGTACTTC | TRBD2 | TRBV4-3 | . | TRBJ2-7
CASSEHRSGTASNQPQHF | TGTGCCAGCAGTGAACACCGTTCCGGGACAGCTAGCAATCAGCCCCAGCATTTT | TRBD1 | TRBV7-2 | . | TRBJ1-5
CASSRTGNGEQFF | TGTGCCAGCAGCCGGACTGGGAACGGGGAGCAGTTCTTC | . | TRBV7-2 | large | TRBJ2-1
CASILTGAGNGYTF | TGTGCCAGCATCCTAACTGGGGCAGGGAATGGCTACACCTTC | . | TRBV6-1 | medium-sized | TRBJ1-2
CASSPYGNKQFF | TGTGCCAGCAGTCCCTATGGGAATAAGCAGTTCTTC | . | TRBV25-1 | . | TRBJ2-1
CASSLWGSQETQYF | TGTGCCAGCAGTTTATGGGGGTCTCAAGAGACCCAGTACTTC | . | TRBV27 | medium-sized | TRBJ2-5
CASSEDRDTGELFF | TGTGCCAGCAGTGAGGACAGGGACACCGGGGAGCTGTTTTTT | TRBD1 | TRBV6-4 | medium-sized | TRBJ2-2
CASSPAGGNTEAFF | TGTGCCAGCTCACCGGCGGGGGGGAACACTGAAGCTTTCTTT | . | TRBV18 | few | TRBJ1-1
CATLHGPGGYTF | TGTGCCACCCTACACGGCCCTGGGGGCTACACCTTC | . | TRBV6-1 | hyperexpanded | TRBJ1-2
CASSPGVAERETQYF | TGTGCCAGTAGTCCCGGGGTAGCGGAGAGAGAGACCCAGTACTTC | . | TRBV19 | . | TRBJ2-5
CASTGLAGGNEQFF | TGTGCCAGTACTGGACTAGCGGGAGGTAATGAGCAGTTCTTC | TRBD2 | TRBV7-9 | once | TRBJ2-1
CAWSVWDGLGNTIYF | TGTGCCTGGAGTGTATGGGACGGTCTTGGAAACACCATATATTTT | . | TRBV30 | medium-sized | TRBJ1-3
CSARDTDNTDTQYF | TGCAGTGCTAGAGATACAGATAACACAGATACGCAGTATTTT | . | TRBV20-1 | medium-sized | TRBJ2-3
CASRQVQGSNQPQHF | TGTGCCAGCAGACAGGTACAAGGGAGCAATCAGCCCCAGCATTTT | . | TRBV6-6 | medium-sized | TRBJ1-5
CSAPKRIAGGNEQFF | TGCAGTGCCCCAAAAAGGATAGCGGGAGGCAATGAGCAGTTCTTC | TRBD2 | TRBV20-1 | medium-sized | TRBJ2-1
CASSLAPTELVLGELFF | TGCGCCAGCAGCTTGGCCCCGACAGAGCTGGTACTGGGGGAGCTGTTTTTT | . | TRBV5-1 | . | TRBJ2-2
CASSPSPQQPQHF | TGTGCCAGCAGTCCGTCCCCCCAACAGCCCCAGCATTTT | . | TRBV27 | medium-sized | TRBJ1-5
CASRTGGGPYNEQFF | TGTGCCAGCAGGACTGGGGGGGGGCCTTACAATGAGCAGTTCTTC | . | TRBV27 | medium-sized | TRBJ2-1